The clone carrying this T cell receptor beta chain was counted a few times. What it binds is not known. This CDR3 has 14 residues. The germline V and J ends were trimmed by 4 bases and 2 bases, with 11 bases remaining between them. In germline, CDR1 is GTSNPN, CDR2 SVGIG (reference sequence). The protocol was immunoSEQ multiplex PCR, while the TCRdb copy is restricted to in-frame clones and leaves out a portion. The sample lists about 190,000 clones, 80% to 90% occurring once. The data derive from a study of T cell responses to AZD1222 COVID-19 vaccine. Overall study findings and caveats: A reported finding is that nearly half of spike-specific TCRs target unmutated variant regions. Mapped onto spike, vaccine-associated CD4 TCRs spanned it and were dominant at 160-218 and 743-854. Clonal diversity may have been underestimated in mostly white British donors.

Sequencing was performed on peripheral blood, taken on day 0 of MenACWY control vaccination. The chain couples TRBV30 to TRBJ2-2; D uncertain. The sequence was obtained from an adult in good health. The CDR3 reads CAWTGQANTGELFF. The CDR3 DNA is TGTGCCTGGACCGGCCAGGCTAACACCGGGGAGCTGTTTTTT.